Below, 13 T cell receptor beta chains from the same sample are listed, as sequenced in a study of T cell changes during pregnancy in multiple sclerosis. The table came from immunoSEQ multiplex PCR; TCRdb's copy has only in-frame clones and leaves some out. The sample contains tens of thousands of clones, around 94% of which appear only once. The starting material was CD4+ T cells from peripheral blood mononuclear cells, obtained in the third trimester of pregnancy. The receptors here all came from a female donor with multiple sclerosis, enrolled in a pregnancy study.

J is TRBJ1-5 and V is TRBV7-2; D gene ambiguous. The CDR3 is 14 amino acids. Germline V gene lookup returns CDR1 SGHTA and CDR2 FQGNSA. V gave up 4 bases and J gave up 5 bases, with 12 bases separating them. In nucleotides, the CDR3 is TGTGCCAGCAGCTCCCGTGTAGATCATCAGCCCCAGCATTTT. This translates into CASSSRVDHQPQHF.

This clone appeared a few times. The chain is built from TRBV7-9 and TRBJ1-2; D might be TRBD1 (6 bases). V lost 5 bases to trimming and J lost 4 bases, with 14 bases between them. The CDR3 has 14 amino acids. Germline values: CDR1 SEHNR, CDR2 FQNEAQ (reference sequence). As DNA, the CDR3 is TGTGCCAGCAGCCCTCACAGGGAGCTCTATGGCTACACCTTC. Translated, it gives CASSPHRELYGYTF.

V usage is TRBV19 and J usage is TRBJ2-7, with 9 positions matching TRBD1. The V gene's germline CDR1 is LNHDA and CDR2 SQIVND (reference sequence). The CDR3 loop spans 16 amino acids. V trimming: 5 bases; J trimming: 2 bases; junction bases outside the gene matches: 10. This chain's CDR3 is CASSSTSWDRAYEQYF. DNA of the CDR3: TGTGCCAGTAGTTCCACGTCCTGGGACAGGGCCTACGAGCAGTACTTC.

The CDR3 DNA is TGCGCCAGCAGCCAAATAGCGGGGGGGAACACAGATACGCAGTATTTT. Translation gives CASSQIAGGNTDTQYF. The chain employs TRBV4-3 and TRBJ2-3; 11 nucleotides align to TRBD2. V lost 2 bases and J lost 2; bases outside the gene matches: 3. The V gene's germline CDR1 is LGHNA and CDR2 YSLEER. This CDR3 is 16 amino acids long.

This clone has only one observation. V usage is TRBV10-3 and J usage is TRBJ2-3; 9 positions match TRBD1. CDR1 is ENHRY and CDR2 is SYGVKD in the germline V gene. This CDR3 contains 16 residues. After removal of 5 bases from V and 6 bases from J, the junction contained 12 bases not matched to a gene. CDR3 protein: CAISSIGGTGRDTQYF. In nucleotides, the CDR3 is TGTGCCATCAGTTCGATCGGGGGGACAGGGAGGGATACGCAGTATTTT.

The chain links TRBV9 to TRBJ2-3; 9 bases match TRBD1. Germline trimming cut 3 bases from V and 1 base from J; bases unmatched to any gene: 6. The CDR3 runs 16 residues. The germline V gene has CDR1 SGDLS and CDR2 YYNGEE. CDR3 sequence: CASSEGRTGGTDTQYF. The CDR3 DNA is TGTGCCAGCAGCGAGGGGCGGACAGGGGGCACAGATACGCAGTATTTT.

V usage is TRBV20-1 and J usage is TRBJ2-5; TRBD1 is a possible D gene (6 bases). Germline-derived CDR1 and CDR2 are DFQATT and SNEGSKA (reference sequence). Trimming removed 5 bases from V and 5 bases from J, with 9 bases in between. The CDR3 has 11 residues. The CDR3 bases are TGCAGTGCTTCGCAGGGGGAGACCCAGTACTTC. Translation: CSASQGETQYF.

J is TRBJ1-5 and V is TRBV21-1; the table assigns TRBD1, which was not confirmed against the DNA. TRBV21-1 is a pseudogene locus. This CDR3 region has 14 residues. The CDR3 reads CASIPRGSDQPQHF. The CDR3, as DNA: TGTGCCAGCATCCCCAGGGGCTCTGATCAGCCCCAGCATTTT.

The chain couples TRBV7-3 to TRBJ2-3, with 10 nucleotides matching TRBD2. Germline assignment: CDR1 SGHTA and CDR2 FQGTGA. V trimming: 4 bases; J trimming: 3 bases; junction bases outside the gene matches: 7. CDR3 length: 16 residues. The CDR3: CASSSSAGGLTDTQYF. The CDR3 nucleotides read TGTGCCAGCAGCTCATCAGCGGGGGGGCTTACAGATACGCAGTATTTT.

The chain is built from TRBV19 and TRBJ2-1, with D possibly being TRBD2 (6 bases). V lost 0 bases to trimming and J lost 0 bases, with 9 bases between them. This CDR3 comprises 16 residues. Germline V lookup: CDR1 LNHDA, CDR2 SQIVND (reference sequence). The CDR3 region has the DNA TGTGCCAGTAGTATAGATCGAGCGGGCTCCTACAATGAGCAGTTCTTC. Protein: CASSIDRAGSYNEQFF.

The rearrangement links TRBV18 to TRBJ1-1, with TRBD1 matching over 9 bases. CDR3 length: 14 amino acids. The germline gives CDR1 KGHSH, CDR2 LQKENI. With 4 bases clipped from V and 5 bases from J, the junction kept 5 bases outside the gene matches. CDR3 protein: CASSHDRGGTEAFF. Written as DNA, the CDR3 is TGTGCCAGCTCACATGACAGGGGGGGGACTGAAGCTTTCTTT. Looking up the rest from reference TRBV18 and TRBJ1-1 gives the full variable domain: NAGVMQNPRHLVRRRGQEARLRCSPMKGHSHVYWYRQLPEEGLKFMVYLQKENIIDESGMPKERFSAEFPKEGPSILRIQQVVRGDSAAYFCASSHDRGGTEAFFGQGTRLTVV.

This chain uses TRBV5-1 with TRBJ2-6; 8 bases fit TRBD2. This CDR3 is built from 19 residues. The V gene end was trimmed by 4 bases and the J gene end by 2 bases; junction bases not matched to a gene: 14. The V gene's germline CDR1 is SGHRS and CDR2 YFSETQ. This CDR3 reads CASSPAPGLGSTGANVLTF. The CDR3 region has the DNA TGCGCCAGCAGCCCTGCCCCGGGACTAGGGTCGACTGGGGCCAACGTCCTGACTTTC.

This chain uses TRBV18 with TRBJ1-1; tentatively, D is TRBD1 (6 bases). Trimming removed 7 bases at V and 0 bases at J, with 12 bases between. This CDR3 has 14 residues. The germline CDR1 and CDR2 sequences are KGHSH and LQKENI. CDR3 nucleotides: TGTGCCAGCTTACCCGACAGGTTGAACACTGAAGCTTTCTTT. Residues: CASLPDRLNTEAFF.